These T cell receptor beta chains were read from a single sample in a study of cytomegalovirus exposure and HLA in healthy donors. Sequencing used immunoSEQ multiplex PCR; TCRdb keeps in-frame clones, though not all of them. The table has around 100,000 clones, 65% to 75% seen once. Sequences were obtained from PBMCs. The receptors derive from a man in his forties in good health and CMV-seropositive. Both conserved end residues are part of each CDR3. D genes are given only for firm matches. Clone size is not always given. Where it is, it says once, few, many or a class for expanded clones.

size: .; J: TRBJ2-2; D: .; V: TRBV5-4; DNA: TGTGCCAGCAGCATCGTTTACTCACCGAACACCGGGGAGCTGTTTTTT; CDR3: CASSIVYSPNTGELFF
size: .; J: TRBJ2-1; D: TRBD2; V: TRBV10-1; DNA: TGCGCCAGCAGTGATAGAGGGGCTAGCGGGATCTGGGAGCAGTTCTTC; CDR3: CASSDRGASGIWEQFF
size: .; J: TRBJ1-2; D: .; V: TRBV6-5; DNA: TGTGCCAGCAGTGTTGACAGATCCTATGGCTACACCTTC; CDR3: CASSVDRSYGYTF
size: few; J: TRBJ1-4; D: TRBD1; V: TRBV19; DNA: TGTGCCAGCTGGACAGGTCTTTATAATGAAAAACTGTTTTTT; CDR3: CASWTGLYNEKLFF
size: .; J: TRBJ2-7; D: .; V: TRBV25-1; DNA: TGTGCCAGCAGTGAATTAGGGGGAGAGAGCTCCTACGAGCAGTACTTC; CDR3: CASSELGGESSYEQYF
size: .; J: TRBJ1-1; D: .; V: TRBV2; DNA: TGTGCCAGCAGTCCACAGGGTTTTGCTGAAGCTTTCTTT; CDR3: CASSPQGFAEAFF
size: .; J: TRBJ2-3; D: TRBD2; V: TRBV7-6; DNA: TGTGCCAGCAGCTTAATAGCGGGAATCACAGATACGCAGTATTTT; CDR3: CASSLIAGITDTQYF
size: .; J: TRBJ2-5; D: .; V: TRBV7-9; DNA: TGTGCCAGCAGCCCCCGACTCCAACAAGAGACCCAGTACTTC; CDR3: CASSPRLQQETQYF
size: few; J: TRBJ1-4; D: .; V: TRBV6-5; DNA: TGTGCCAGCAGTTACTCGAGCGGTCGCGAGCTGTTTTTT; CDR3: CASSYSSGRELFF
size: .; J: TRBJ2-5; D: TRBD2; V: TRBV13; DNA: TGTGCCAGCAGCCCCCGAGGGCTAGCGGGAGGAGAGACCCAGTACTTC; CDR3: CASSPRGLAGGETQYF
size: .; J: TRBJ2-5; D: .; V: TRBV29-1; DNA: TGCAGCGTTGAGTTGGGAGCCACACAAGAGACCCAGTACTTC; CDR3: CSVELGATQETQYF
size: few; J: TRBJ2-1; D: TRBD2; V: TRBV6-1; DNA: TGTGCCAGCAGTGAAGTGGCGGGAGGGAGCAATGAGCAGTTCTTC; CDR3: CASSEVAGGSNEQFF
size: .; J: TRBJ2-3; D: TRBD2; V: TRBV2; DNA: TGTGCCAGCAGCCCAGCCGGACTAGCGGGCACAGATACGCAGTATTTT; CDR3: CASSPAGLAGTDTQYF
size: once; J: TRBJ2-1; D: TRBD2; V: TRBV13; DNA: TGTGCCAGCAGCTTAGCCCCTAGCGGGAGGGCCGGTGATGAGCAGTTCTTC; CDR3: CASSLAPSGRAGDEQFF
size: .; J: TRBJ1-1; D: TRBD1; V: TRBV6-6; DNA: TGTGCCAGCAGCCCCGACAGGGGGACCTCTGAAGCTTTCTTT; CDR3: CASSPDRGTSEAFF
size: .; J: TRBJ2-4; D: .; V: TRBV5-4; DNA: TGTGCCAGCAGCGGTACCGACTTGGGAGACATTCAGTACTTC; CDR3: CASSGTDLGDIQYF
size: few; J: TRBJ1-1; D: .; V: TRBV6-1; DNA: TGTGCCAGCAGTGTGGGACATACCAACACTGAAGCTTTCTTT; CDR3: CASSVGHTNTEAFF
size: .; J: TRBJ2-3; D: TRBD2; V: TRBV5-6; DNA: TGTGCCAGCAGCCTCGGGACTAGCGGGTATACGCAGTATTTT; CDR3: CASSLGTSGYTQYF
size: .; J: TRBJ1-1; D: .; V: TRBV7-2; DNA: TGTGCCAGCGGCGGGCGGGCTTTCTTT; CDR3: CASGGRAFF
size: few; J: TRBJ2-3; D: TRBD2; V: TRBV4-2; DNA: TGTGCCAGCAGCCCCTCTAGCGGTAGCACAGATACGCAGTATTTT; CDR3: CASSPSSGSTDTQYF
size: .; J: TRBJ2-3; D: TRBD2; V: TRBV25-1; DNA: TGTGCCAGCAGTGAATCAAGCGGGAACCGTGCAGATACGCAGTATTTT; CDR3: CASSESSGNRADTQYF
size: .; J: TRBJ2-2; D: TRBD1; V: TRBV27; DNA: TGTGCCAGCAGTTCTCGGACAGGGCCCGGCACCGGGGAGCTGTTTTTT; CDR3: CASSSRTGPGTGELFF